A single TCR beta chain is shown here with its context. The data were obtained in a study of blood T cell repertoires in COVID-19. Study-level information: In each case, the material was cDNA or gDNA derived from T cells, B-cell-depleted T cells, or PBMCs.

CDR3 length equals 14 residues. The germline V gene has CDR1 KGHDR and CDR2 SFDVKD. J lost 3 bases, V lost 6 bases, and 3 bases had no gene match. While infection was still active, Seattle patients were enrolled and then followed longitudinally. Data came from immunoSEQ multiplex PCR; TCRdb stores just in-frame clones and leaves some out. This sample has roughly 500,000 clones, with roughly nine tenths found just once. The source is a man aged 18 to 30 with COVID-19, enrolled during active disease. The V call is TRBV24-1, the J call TRBJ2-2; TRBD2 aligns across 7 bases. Sequencing was performed on peripheral blood. As DNA, the CDR3 is TGTGCCACCAGTAGCGGGAAGGACACCGGGGAGCTGTTTTTT. Its protein product is CATSSGKDTGELFF.